The sequence of this T cell receptor beta chain was determined in a study of tumor-infiltrating lymphocytes in primary liver carcinoma. Study details: Surgical resection was the treatment these patients received for primary liver carcinoma. Study-wide points: Among the pair types, tumor region pairs showed more overlap than tumor-adjacent and tumor-blood pairs.

A primer in the constant region served to generate TCR beta cDNA from about 480 ng of total RNA. Libraries for TCR beta were built through three nested multiplex PCR rounds, which together made up a slightly modified ARM-PCR procedure. A C-beta reverse primer was combined with TRBV1-TRBV30 forward primers in the first two PCR rounds, and each round had about 10 cycles. Via MiXCR, TCRdb re-called the multiplex PCR reads, giving one row per CDR3 protein. The sample has about 310,000 distinct CDR3 sequences, roughly three fifths seen once; the top ten hold more than 15%. RNA was extracted from whole blood without cell sorting, alongside germline DNA. The patients carried chronic HBV infection and had received no treatment. This clonotype occurred a few times. Its antigen is not known. The CDR3 covers 15 residues. Trimming cost V 2 bases and J 0 bases, with 8 bases left between them. The germline gives CDR1 SEHNR, CDR2 FQNEAQ (reference sequence).

The rearrangement joins TRBV7-9 to TRBJ2-1; possible D gene TRBD2, 6 bases. Input material: peripheral blood. This clonotype was sampled from a woman aged 25 to 45 with primary liver carcinoma and hepatitis B virus infection. The CDR3 DNA is TGTGCCAGCAGCTTACCGGGACTCTCCTACAATGAGCAGTTCTTC. It encodes CASSLPGLSYNEQFF. The full variable domain, in which reference TRBV7-9 and TRBJ2-1 provide the parts outside the CDR3, is DTGVSQNPRHKITKRGQNVTFRCDPISEHNRLYWYRQTLGQGPEFLTYFQNEAQLEKSRLLSDRFSAERPKGSFSTLEIQRTEQGDSAMYLCASSLPGLSYNEQFFGPGTRLTVL.